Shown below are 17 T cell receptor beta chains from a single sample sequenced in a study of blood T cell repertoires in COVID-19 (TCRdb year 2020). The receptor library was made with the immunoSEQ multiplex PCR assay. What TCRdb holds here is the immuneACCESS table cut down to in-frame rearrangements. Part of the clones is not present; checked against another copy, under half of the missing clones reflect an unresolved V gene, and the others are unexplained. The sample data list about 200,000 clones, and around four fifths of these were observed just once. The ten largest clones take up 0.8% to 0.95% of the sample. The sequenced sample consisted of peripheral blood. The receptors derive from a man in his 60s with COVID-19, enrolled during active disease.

CDR3: CASSVQDTEAFF. Written as DNA, the CDR3 is TGTGCCAGCAGCGTACAGGACACTGAAGCTTTCTTT. The chain is built from TRBV5-6 and TRBJ1-1, with D perhaps TRBD1 (5 bases). The ends were cut back, 4 bases at V and 3 bases at J, with 7 bases in the middle. The germline CDR1 and CDR2 sequences are SGHDT and YYEEEE. The CDR3 loop spans 12 amino acids.

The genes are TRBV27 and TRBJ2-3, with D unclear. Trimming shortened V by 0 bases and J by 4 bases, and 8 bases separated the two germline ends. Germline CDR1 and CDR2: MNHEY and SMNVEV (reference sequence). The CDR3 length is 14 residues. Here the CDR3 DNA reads TGTGCCAGCAGTTTATCCCTCCTAGCAGATACGCAGTATTTT. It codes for CASSLSLLADTQYF.

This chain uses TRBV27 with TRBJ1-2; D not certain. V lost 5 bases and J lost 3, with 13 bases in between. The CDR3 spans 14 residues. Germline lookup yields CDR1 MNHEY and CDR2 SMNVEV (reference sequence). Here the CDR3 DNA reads TGTGCCAGCAGTCCCCAGGCAGTTGACTATGGCTACACCTTC. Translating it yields CASSPQAVDYGYTF.

For the CDR3, the DNA is TGTGCCAGCAGCTTATTTCAGGGAACGATCACTGAAGCTTTCTTT. Translation gives CASSLFQGTITEAFF. The chain carries TRBV11-2 and TRBJ1-1; D might be TRBD1 (5 bases). CDR1 and CDR2 (germline): SGHAT, FQNNGV. CDR3 length: 15 residues. V lost 2 bases to trimming and J lost 4 bases, with 14 bases between them.

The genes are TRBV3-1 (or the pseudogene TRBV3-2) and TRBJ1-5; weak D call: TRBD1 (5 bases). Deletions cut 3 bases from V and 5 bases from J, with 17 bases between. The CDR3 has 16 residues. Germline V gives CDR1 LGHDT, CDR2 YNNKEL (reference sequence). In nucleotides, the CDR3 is TGTGCCAGCAGCCAGGGGGGAGGGACCGGGCATCAGCCCCAGCATTTT. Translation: CASSQGGGTGHQPQHF.

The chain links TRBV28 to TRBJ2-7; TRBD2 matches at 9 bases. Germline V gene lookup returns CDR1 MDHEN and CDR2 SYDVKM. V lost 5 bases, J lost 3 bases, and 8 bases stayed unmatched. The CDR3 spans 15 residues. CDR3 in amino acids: CASSPRLAVGYEQYF. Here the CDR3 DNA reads TGTGCCAGCAGTCCCAGACTAGCGGTAGGCTACGAGCAGTACTTC.

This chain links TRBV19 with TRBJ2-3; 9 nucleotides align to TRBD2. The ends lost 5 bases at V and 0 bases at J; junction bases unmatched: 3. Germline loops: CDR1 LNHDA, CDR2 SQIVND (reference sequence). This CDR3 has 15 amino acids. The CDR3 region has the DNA TGTGCCAGTAGTTTTAGCGGGAGTAGCACAGATACGCAGTATTTT. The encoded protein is CASSFSGSSTDTQYF.

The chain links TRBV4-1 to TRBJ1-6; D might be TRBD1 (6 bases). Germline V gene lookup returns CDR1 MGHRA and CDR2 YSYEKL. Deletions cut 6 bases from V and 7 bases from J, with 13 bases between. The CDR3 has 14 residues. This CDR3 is CASSPGHSNSPLHF. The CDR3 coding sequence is TGCGCCAGCAGTCCGGGACACTCCAATTCACCCCTCCACTTT.

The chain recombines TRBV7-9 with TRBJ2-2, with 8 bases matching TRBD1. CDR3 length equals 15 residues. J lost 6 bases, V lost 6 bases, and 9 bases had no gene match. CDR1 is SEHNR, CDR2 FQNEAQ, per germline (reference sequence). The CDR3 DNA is TGTGCCAGCAGTTTTGGACAGGGTCAAGCCGGGGAGCTGTTTTTT. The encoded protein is CASSFGQGQAGELFF.

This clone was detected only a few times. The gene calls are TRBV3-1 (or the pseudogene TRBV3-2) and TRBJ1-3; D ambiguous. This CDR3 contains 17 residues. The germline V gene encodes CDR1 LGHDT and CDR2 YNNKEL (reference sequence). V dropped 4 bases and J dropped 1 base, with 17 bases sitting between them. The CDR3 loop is CASSPAGPFSSGNTIYF. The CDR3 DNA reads TGTGCCAGCAGCCCCGCAGGTCCGTTTTCTTCTGGAAACACCATATATTTT.

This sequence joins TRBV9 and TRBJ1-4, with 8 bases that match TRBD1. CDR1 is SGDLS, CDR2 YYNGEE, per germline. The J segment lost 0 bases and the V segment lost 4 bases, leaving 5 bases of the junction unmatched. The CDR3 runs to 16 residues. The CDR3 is CASSRTGSATNEKLFF. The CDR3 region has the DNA TGTGCCAGCAGCAGGACAGGGTCCGCAACTAATGAAAAACTGTTTTTT.

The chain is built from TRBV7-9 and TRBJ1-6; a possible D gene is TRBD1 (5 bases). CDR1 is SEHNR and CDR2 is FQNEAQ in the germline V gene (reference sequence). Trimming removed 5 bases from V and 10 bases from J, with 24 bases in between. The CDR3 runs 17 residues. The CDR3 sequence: CASSPPSVGQGGSPLHF. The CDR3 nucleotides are TGTGCCAGCAGCCCCCCTTCGGTCGGGCAGGGCGGATCACCCCTCCACTTT.

CDR3 protein: CASSAGDQPQHF. The CDR3, as DNA: TGTGCCAGCAGTGCCGGGGATCAGCCCCAGCATTTT. This chain uses TRBV7-8 with TRBJ1-5; D is undetermined. The CDR3 covers 12 residues. V lost 6 bases and J lost 5, with 8 bases in between. Germline loops: CDR1 SGHVS, CDR2 FQNEAQ.

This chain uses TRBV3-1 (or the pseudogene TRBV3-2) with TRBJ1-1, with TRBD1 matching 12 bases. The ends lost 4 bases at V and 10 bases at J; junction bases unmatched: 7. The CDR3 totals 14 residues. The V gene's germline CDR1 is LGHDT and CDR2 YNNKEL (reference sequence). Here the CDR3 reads CASSLGQGAFGAFF. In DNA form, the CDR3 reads TGTGCCAGCAGCCTGGGACAGGGGGCCTTTGGAGCTTTCTTT.

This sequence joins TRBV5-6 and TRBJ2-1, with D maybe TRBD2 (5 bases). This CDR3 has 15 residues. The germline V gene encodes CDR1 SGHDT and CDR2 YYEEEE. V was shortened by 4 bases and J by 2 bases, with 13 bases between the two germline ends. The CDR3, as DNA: TGTGCCAGCAGCCGATACAGCGGACCCTACAATGAGCAGTTCTTC. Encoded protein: CASSRYSGPYNEQFF. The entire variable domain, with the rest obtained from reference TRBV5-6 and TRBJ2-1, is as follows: DAGVTQSPTHLIKTRGQQVTLRCSPKSGHDTVSWYQQALGQGPQFIFQYYEEEERQRGNFPDRFSGHQFPNYSSELNVNALLLGDSALYLCASSRYSGPYNEQFFGPGTRLTVL.

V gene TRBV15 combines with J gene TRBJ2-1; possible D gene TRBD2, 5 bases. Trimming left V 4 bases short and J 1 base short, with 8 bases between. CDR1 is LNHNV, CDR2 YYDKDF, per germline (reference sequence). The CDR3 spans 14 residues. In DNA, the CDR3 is TGTGCCACCAGCACCGAGGGATCCTACAATGAGCAGTTCTTC. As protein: CATSTEGSYNEQFF.

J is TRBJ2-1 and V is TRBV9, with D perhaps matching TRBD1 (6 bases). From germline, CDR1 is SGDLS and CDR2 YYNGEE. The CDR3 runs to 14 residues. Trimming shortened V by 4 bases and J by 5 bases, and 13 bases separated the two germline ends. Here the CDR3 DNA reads TGTGCCAGCAGCCTAACGTACAGGGACAATGAGCAGTTCTTC. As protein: CASSLTYRDNEQFF.